Sequencing of this T cell receptor beta chain was carried out in a study of blood T cell repertoires in COVID-19 (dated by TCRdb to between 2020 and 2021). As for the study more broadly: The collaborator samples originated in the United States, Italy and Spain and spanned the acute and convalescent phases of COVID-19. The material from the prospective study consisted of cDNA or gDNA derived from T cells, B-cell-depleted T cells, or PBMCs. The dataset comprised deeply sampled blood TCRbeta repertoires from subjects exposed to, actively infected with, or recovered from COVID-19. The repertoires were made available in a free public database intended to serve as a resource for research on the immune response to SARS-CoV-2. The samples were drawn from the first 160 participants of the ongoing ImmuneRACE study and from over a thousand subjects provided by 6 global collaborators. Sample metadata almost always included a de-identified subject ID, COVID-19 status, age in years and sex. Where available, HLA class I and class II types were taken from metadata supplied by the sample provider and were not determined by assay-based typing.

The CDR3 has 15 amino acids, counting the end cysteine and phenylalanine. Only the CDR3 part of the read is kept: 45 bases, read in frame from the first base. CDR1 is given as LGHNA and CDR2 as YNFKEQ, both from the germline V gene. Cut back by 1 base and 4 bases, the V and J ends lie 13 bases apart. What the authors observed across the whole study: Clinical and demographic metadata were provided uncurated, with the amount varying by source and participant.

TCRbeta CDR3 regions were amplified from genomic DNA using the immunoSEQ Assay, a bias-controlled multiplex PCR. Regarding the original processing steps: Nucleated cell counts per sample were estimated from amplification of reference gene primers within the assay. To quantify the absolute abundance of each unique TCRbeta CDR3 rearrangement, sequence reads were collapsed and filtered. For each sample, productive Simpson clonality was calculated as the square root of Simpson's diversity index over productive rearrangements. TCRdb obtained this table from immuneACCESS and retained in-frame rearrangements with V and J assigned. These tables miss some clones; where compared with another copy, unresolved V genes account for less than half of the shortfall, and the remainder is unexplained. D and trimming were read from the DNA, whereas the V and J calls and clone size are those reported in that table. For this sample there are 130,000 to 150,000 clones; around 80% appear just once. In total, the top ten clones hold over 10% of the sample.

The collaborating institutions used their own protocols to collect whole blood in K2EDTA tubes. For TCRbeta analysis, collaborator samples were shipped as frozen whole blood, as isolated PBMCs, or as DNA extracted from either sample type. A word on this clone: It has no known antigen specificity. Base qualities were left out, and no much larger clone turns up one base away.

The rearrangement combines TRBV4-2 with TRBJ2-5; possibly the D gene is TRBD1, per 5 matching bases. This clonotype was sampled from a man between 60 and 75 years old with active or convalescent COVID-19. Material for sequencing was peripheral blood. The DNA sequence reads TGTGCCAGCAGCCAAGTGGAAGCAGGGATAGAGACCCAGTACTTC. This gives the protein CASSQVEAGIETQYF.